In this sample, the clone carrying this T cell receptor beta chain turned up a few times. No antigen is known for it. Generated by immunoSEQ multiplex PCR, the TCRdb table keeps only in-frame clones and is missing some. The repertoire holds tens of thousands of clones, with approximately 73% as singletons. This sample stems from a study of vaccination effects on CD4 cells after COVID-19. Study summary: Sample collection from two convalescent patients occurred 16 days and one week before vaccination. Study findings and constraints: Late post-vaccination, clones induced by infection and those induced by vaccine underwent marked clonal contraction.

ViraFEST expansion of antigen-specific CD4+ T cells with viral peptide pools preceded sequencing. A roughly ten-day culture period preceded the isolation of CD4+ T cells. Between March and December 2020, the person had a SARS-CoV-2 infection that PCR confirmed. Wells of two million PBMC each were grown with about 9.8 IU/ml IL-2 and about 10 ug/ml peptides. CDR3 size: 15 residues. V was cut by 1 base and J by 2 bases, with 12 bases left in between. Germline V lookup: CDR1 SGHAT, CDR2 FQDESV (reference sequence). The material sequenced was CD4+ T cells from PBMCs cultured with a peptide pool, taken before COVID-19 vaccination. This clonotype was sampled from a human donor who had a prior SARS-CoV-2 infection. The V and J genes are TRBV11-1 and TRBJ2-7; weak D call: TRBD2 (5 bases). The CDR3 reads CASSLESGYTYEQYF. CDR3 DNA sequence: TGTGCCAGCAGCTTAGAGAGCGGATACACCTACGAGCAGTACTTC.